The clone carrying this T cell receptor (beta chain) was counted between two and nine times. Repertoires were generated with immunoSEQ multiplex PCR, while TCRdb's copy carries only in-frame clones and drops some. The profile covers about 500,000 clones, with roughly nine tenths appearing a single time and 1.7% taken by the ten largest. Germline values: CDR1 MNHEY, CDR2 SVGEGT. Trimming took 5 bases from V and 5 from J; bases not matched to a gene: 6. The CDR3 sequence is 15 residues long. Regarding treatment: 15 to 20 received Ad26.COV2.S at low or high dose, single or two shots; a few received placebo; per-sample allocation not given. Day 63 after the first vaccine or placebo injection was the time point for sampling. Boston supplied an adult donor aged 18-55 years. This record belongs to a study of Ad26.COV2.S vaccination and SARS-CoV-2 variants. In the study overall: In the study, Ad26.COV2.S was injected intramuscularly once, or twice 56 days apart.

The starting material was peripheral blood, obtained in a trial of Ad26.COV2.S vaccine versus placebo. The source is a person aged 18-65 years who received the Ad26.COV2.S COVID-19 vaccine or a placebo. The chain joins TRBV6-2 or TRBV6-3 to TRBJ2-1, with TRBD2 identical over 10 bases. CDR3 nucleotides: TGTGCCAGCAGTAAGGGACTAGCGAGAAACAATGAGCAGTTCTTC. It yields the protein CASSKGLARNNEQFF.